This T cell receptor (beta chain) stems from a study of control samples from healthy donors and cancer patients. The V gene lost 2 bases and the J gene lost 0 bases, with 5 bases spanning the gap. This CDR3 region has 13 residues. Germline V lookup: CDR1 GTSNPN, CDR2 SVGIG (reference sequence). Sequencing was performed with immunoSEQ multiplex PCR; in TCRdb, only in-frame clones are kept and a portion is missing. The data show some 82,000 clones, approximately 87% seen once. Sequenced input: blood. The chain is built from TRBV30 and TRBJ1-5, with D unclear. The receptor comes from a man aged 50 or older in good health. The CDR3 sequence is CAWSRYSNQPQHF. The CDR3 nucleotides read TGTGCCTGGAGTAGGTATAGCAATCAGCCCCAGCATTTT.